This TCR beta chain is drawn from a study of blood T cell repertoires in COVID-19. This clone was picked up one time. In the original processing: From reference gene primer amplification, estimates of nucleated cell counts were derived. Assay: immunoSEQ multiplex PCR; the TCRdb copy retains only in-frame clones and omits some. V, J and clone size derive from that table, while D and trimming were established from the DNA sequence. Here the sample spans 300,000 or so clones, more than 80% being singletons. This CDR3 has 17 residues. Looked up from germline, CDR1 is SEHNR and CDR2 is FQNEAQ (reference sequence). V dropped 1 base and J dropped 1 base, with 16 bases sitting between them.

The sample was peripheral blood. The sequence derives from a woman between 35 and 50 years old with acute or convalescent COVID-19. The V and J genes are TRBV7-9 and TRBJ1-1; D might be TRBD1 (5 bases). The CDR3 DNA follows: TGTGCCAGCAGCTTAGGCCCTTCCTACAGGCGGAACACTGAAGCTTTCTTT. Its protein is CASSLGPSYRRNTEAFF.